This entry describes one T cell receptor (beta chain). Mouse names are used for the genes. The DNA ends 1 residue before the CDR3 does, and the rest of the CDR3 is filled in from the germline J gene. The time point denotes: mouse harvest day 14 after allogeneic transplant. Tail vein injection delivered 10^7 T-cell-depleted bone marrow cells and 10^6 splenic CD5+ T cells. The source of the sample is a study of tissue T cells after allogeneic stem cell transplantation. The assay was immunoSEQ multiplex PCR, and TCRdb's table has in-frame clones only and misses some. The table has 4,800 or so clones, around 32% seen once. After removal of 5 bases from V and 4 bases from J, the junction contained 0 bases not matched to a gene. Germline assignment: CDR1 KGHTA and CDR2 FRNEEI. The CDR3 totals 13 residues.

The chain links TRBV24 to TRBJ1-2, with TRBD1 identical over 11 bases. Material for sequencing was skin. The TCR comes from a female BALB/c mouse given C57BL/6 T cells with graft-versus-host disease after an allogeneic hematopoietic cell transplant. CDR3 residues: CASSGTGGSDYTF. The CDR3 DNA, read in part, is TGTGCCAGCAGTGGGACAGGGGGCTCCGACTACACC.